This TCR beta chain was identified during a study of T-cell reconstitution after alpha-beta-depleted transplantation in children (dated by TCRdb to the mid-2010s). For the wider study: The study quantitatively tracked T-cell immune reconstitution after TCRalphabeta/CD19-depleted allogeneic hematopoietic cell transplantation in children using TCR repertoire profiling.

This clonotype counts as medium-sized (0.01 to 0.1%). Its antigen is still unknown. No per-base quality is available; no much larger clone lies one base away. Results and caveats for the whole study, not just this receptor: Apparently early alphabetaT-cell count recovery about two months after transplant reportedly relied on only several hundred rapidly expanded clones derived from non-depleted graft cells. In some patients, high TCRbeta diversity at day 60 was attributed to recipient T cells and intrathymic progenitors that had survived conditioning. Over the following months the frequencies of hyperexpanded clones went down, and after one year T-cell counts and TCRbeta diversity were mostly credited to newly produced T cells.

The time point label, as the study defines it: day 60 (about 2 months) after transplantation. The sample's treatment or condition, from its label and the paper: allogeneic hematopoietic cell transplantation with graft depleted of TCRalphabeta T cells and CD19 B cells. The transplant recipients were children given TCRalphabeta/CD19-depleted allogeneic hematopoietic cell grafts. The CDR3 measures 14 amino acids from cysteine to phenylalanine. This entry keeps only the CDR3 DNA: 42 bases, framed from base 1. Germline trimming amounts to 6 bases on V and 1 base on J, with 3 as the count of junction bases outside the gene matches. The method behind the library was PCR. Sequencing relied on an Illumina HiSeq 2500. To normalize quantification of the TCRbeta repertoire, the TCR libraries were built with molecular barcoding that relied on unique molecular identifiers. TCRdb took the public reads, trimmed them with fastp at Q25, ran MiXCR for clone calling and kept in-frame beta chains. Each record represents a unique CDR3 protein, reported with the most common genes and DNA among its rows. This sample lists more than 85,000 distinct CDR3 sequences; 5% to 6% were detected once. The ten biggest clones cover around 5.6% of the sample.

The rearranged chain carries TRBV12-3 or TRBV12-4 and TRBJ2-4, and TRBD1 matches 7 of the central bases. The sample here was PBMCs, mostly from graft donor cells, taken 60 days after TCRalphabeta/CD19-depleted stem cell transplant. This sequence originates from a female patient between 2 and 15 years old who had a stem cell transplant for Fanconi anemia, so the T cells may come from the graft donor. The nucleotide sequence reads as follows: TGTGCCAGCAGCAAGACAGGGGCCAAAAACATTCAGTACTTC. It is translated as CASSKTGAKNIQYF.